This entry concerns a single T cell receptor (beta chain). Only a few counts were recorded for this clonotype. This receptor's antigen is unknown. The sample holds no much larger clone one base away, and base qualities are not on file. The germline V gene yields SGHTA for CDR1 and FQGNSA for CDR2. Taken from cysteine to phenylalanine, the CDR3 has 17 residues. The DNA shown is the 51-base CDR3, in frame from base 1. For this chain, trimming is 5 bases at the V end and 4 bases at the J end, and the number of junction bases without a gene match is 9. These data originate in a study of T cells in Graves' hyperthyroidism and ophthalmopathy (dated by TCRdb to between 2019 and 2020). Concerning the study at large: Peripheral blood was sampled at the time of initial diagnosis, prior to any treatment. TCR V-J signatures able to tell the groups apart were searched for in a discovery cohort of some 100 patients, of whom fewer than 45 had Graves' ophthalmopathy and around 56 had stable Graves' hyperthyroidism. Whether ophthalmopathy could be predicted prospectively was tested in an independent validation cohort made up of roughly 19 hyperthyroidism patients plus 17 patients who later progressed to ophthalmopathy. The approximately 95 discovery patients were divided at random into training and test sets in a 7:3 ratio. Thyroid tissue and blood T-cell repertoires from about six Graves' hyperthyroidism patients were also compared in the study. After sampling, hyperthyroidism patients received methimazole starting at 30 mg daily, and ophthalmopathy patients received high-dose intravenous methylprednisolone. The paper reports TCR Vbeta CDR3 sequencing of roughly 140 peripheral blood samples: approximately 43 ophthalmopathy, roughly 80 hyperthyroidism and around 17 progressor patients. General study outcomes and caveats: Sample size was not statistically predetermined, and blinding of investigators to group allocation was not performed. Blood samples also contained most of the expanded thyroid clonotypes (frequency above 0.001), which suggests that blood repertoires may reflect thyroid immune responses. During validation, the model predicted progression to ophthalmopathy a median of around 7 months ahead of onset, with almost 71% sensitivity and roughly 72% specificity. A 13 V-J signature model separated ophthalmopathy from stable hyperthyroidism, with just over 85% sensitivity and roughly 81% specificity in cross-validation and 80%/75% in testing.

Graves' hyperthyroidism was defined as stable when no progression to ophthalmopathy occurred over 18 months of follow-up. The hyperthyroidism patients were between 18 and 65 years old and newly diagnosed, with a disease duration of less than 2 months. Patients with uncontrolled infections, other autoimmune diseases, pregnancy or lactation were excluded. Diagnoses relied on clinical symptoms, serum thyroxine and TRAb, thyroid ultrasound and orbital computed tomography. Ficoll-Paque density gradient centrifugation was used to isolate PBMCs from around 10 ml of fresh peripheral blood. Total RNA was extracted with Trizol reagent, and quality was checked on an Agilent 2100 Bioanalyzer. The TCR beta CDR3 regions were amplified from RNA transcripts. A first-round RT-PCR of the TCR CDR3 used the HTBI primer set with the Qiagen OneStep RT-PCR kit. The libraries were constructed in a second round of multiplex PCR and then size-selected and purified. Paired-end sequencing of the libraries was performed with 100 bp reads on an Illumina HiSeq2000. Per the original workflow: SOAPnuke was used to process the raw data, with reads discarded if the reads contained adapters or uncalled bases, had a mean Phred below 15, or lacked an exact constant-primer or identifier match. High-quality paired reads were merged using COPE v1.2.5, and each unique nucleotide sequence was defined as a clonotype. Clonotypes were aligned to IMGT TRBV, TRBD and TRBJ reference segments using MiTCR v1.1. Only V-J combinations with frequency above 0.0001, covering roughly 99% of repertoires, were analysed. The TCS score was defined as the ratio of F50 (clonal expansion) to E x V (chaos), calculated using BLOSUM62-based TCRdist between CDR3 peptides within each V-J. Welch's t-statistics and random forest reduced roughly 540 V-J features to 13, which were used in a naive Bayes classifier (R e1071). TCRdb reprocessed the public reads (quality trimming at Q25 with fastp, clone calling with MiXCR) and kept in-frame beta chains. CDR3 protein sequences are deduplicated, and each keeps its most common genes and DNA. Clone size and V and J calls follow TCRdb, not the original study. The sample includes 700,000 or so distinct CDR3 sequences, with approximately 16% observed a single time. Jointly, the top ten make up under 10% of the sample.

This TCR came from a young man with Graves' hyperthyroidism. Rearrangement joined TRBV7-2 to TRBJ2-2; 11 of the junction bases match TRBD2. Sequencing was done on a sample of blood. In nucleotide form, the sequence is TGTGCCAGCAGCCCGGGACTAGCGGAAGGGCGCACCGGGGAGCTGTTTTTT. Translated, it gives CASSPGLAEGRTGELFF.